The 32 T cell receptor beta chains below come from one sample, sequenced in a study of blood T cell repertoires in COVID-19. Sequenced by immunoSEQ multiplex PCR; TCRdb stores in-frame clones only, minus some. Of over 200,000 clones in the sample, approximately 80% are singletons; the top ten hold 1.8%. The sequenced sample was PBMCs or T cells enriched from blood (not recorded which). The receptors were sampled from a man in his 60s who had recovered from COVID-19.

The chain is built from TRBV9 and TRBJ2-2, with 11 nucleotides matching TRBD2. The ends lost 0 bases at V and 7 bases at J; junction bases unmatched: 11. Per germline, CDR1 SGDLS and CDR2 YYNGEE. This CDR3 contains 18 residues. The DNA for the CDR3 is TGTGCCAGCAGCGTAGAGCTTAGCGGGGGGGCTGAGATCGGGGAGCTGTTTTTT. This encodes CASSVELSGGAEIGELFF.

The chain uses TRBV7-9 and TRBJ2-7; D might be TRBD2 (6 bases). The CDR3 spans 15 residues. Per the germline V gene, CDR1 is SEHNR and CDR2 is FQNEAQ (reference sequence). V was cut by 4 bases and J by 1 base, with 14 bases left in between. This chain's CDR3 is CASSSNGGFSYEQYF. CDR3 DNA sequence: TGTGCCAGCAGCTCCAACGGGGGTTTTTCCTACGAGCAGTACTTC. Drawing the rest from reference TRBV7-9 and TRBJ2-7, the complete variable domain is DTGVSQNPRHKITKRGQNVTFRCDPISEHNRLYWYRQTLGQGPEFLTYFQNEAQLEKSRLLSDRFSAERPKGSFSTLEIQRTEQGDSAMYLCASSSNGGFSYEQYFGPGTRLTVT.

J is TRBJ1-2 and V is TRBV3-1 (or the pseudogene TRBV3-2), with D perhaps TRBD1 (6 bases). Trimming shortened V by 1 base and J by 7 bases, and 16 bases separated the two germline ends. CDR3 size: 15 residues. From germline, CDR1 is LGHDT and CDR2 YNNKEL (reference sequence). The CDR3 region is CASSQVGYGGLGYTF. The DNA of the CDR3 is TGTGCCAGCAGCCAAGTGGGATATGGGGGCCTTGGCTACACCTTC.

The chain joins TRBV18 to TRBJ1-1; maybe TRBD1 (5 bases). Germline CDR1 is KGHSH and CDR2 is LQKENI. V shed 3 bases and J shed 5 bases, with 22 bases lying between them. The CDR3 is 17 residues long. As DNA, the CDR3 is TGTGCCAGCTCACCTCCTTCGCTTTTTAGGGAGGGGACTGAAGCTTTCTTT. Residues: CASSPPSLFREGTEAFF.

The CDR3 region has the DNA TGCGCCAGCAGCCAAGGGGGCCTCAGGAACTATGGCTACACCTTC. It translates to CASSQGGLRNYGYTF. This chain uses TRBV4-3 with TRBJ1-2, with a tentative D call TRBD1 (5 bases). Germline loops: CDR1 LGHNA, CDR2 YSLEER. The CDR3 is made up of 15 amino acids. Trimming pared 1 base from V and 2 bases from J, leaving 11 bases between.

Comment on this clone: This sample also contains other DNA sequences that code for the same CDR3. The chain links TRBV3-1 (or the pseudogene TRBV3-2) to TRBJ2-3, with D perhaps TRBD1 (6 bases). The CDR3 has 14 amino acids. V was pared by 1 base and J by 3 bases, with 8 bases between. The V gene's germline CDR1 is LGHDT and CDR2 YNNKEL (reference sequence). Here the CDR3 DNA reads TGTGCCAGCAGCCAAGGAAGGGGGACAGATACGCAGTATTTT. Protein product: CASSQGRGTDTQYF.

The chain links TRBV14 to TRBJ2-1; 15 nucleotides agree with TRBD2. The trim removed 4 bases at V and 7 bases at J, leaving 2 bases unmatched. CDR1 and CDR2 from the germline V gene are SGHDN and FVKESK. The CDR3 has 15 amino acids. The CDR3: CASSPGLAGGNEQFF. The CDR3 coding sequence is TGTGCCAGCAGCCCGGGACTAGCGGGGGGTAATGAGCAGTTCTTC.

This rearrangement joins TRBV7-9 to TRBJ2-4, with D tentatively TRBD2 (7 bases). V shed 4 bases and J shed 2 bases, with 15 bases lying between them. The CDR3 consists of 16 residues. The germline gives CDR1 SEHNR, CDR2 FQNEAQ (reference sequence). This CDR3 reads CASSSTGRGSKNIQYF. Here the CDR3 DNA reads TGTGCCAGCAGCTCAACAGGGCGGGGGTCCAAAAACATTCAGTACTTC.

V usage is TRBV29-1 and J usage is TRBJ2-7, with 7 bases that match TRBD1. V lost 4 bases to trimming and J lost 0 bases; unmatched junction nucleotides: 6. Germline CDR1 is SQVTM and CDR2 is ANQGSEA. The CDR3 totals 14 residues. The CDR3: CSVAGGDSSYEQYF. The CDR3 region has the DNA TGCAGCGTTGCAGGGGGTGATAGCTCCTACGAGCAGTACTTC.

The CDR3 bases are TGTGCCAGCAGCACCGGGGTAGCGGGGGGTTCTGAGACCCAGTACTTC. This gives the protein CASSTGVAGGSETQYF. The chain links TRBV7-9 to TRBJ2-5; 10 nucleotides agree with TRBD2. This CDR3 contains 16 residues. Germline assignment: CDR1 SEHNR and CDR2 FQNEAQ (reference sequence). With 5 bases clipped from V and 5 bases from J, the junction kept 11 bases outside the gene matches.

The chain employs TRBV12-2 and TRBJ1-1; TRBD1, the table's D call, lacks a check against the DNA. TRBV12-2 is a documented pseudogene. This CDR3 is built from 17 residues. The CDR3 DNA reads TGTGCAAGTCGCTTACGTTTAGGTGACAGAGTGGTCACTGAAGCTTTCTTT. Its translation is CASRLRLGDRVVTEAFF.

V is TRBV7-2 and J is TRBJ2-7, with TRBD1 identical over 7 bases. V shed 2 bases, J shed 4 bases, and the junction held 5 bases outside the gene matches. There are 14 residues in the CDR3. Per germline, CDR1 SGHTA and CDR2 FQGNSA. The CDR3: CASSLRPGGYEQYF. The CDR3 region has the DNA TGTGCCAGCAGCTTAAGGCCAGGGGGTTACGAGCAGTACTTC.

The chain couples TRBV5-1 to TRBJ2-1; D is perhaps TRBD1 (6 bases). Germline assignment: CDR1 SGHRS and CDR2 YFSETQ. Trimming removed 2 bases at V and 6 bases at J, with 9 bases between. This CDR3 contains 13 residues. The CDR3 bases are TGCGCCAGCAGCTTCCAGGGGTCCAATGAGCAGTTCTTC. This codes for CASSFQGSNEQFF.

The CDR3, as DNA: TGTGCCAGCAGCTTAACCCCGAAACTCGTCACCGGGGAGCTGTTTTTT. It codes for CASSLTPKLVTGELFF. The chain employs TRBV11-3 and TRBJ2-2; D gene uncertain. The V end lost 2 bases, the J end lost 4 bases, and 14 bases lay between the germline ends. Germline CDR1 and CDR2: SGHNT and YENEEA. The CDR3 extends over 16 amino acids.

The chain links TRBV5-5 to TRBJ1-5; 8 nucleotides agree with TRBD1. The CDR3 is 14 residues long. Germline V gene lookup returns CDR1 SGHKS and CDR2 YYEKEE (reference sequence). Losses at the gene ends were 0 bases for V and 6 bases for J; bases not matched to a gene: 2. CDR3: CASSLDRGVQPQHF. The CDR3 DNA reads as TGTGCCAGCAGCTTGGACAGGGGGGTTCAGCCCCAGCATTTT.

This chain links TRBV4-3 with TRBJ2-7, with D perhaps matching TRBD2 (7 bases). CDR3 length: 16 residues. Trimming shortened V by 4 bases and J by 1 base, and 17 bases separated the two germline ends. The germline gives CDR1 LGHNA, CDR2 YSLEER. The CDR3 loop reads CASSPTTSQGSYEQYF. For the CDR3, the DNA is TGCGCCAGCAGCCCAACGACTAGCCAGGGGTCCTACGAGCAGTACTTC.

The chain employs TRBV10-3 and TRBJ1-1, with 9 bases fitting TRBD1. Per the germline V gene, CDR1 is ENHRY and CDR2 is SYGVKD. J gave up 5 bases and V 6 bases, and 16 bases lay outside the gene matches. The CDR3 is made up of 17 amino acids. Here the CDR3 DNA reads TGTGCCATCAGCAACACCGGACAGGGGAAAATTGGGACTGAAGCTTTCTTT. This codes for CAISNTGQGKIGTEAFF.

Only one count was recorded for this clone. The rearrangement links TRBV30 to TRBJ1-1, with D possibly TRBD1 on 6 matching bases. The CDR3 spans 18 residues. CDR1 is GTSNPN and CDR2 is SVGIG in the germline V gene (reference sequence). The V and J ends lost 0 bases and 1 base respectively, with 21 bases between them. The CDR3 is CAWSVSLTPGQWNTEAFF. The DNA for the CDR3 is TGTGCCTGGAGTGTATCCTTAACCCCGGGACAATGGAACACTGAAGCTTTCTTT.

This clone was seen once. CDR3 sequence (DNA): TGTGCCAGTAGTAGGGACAGGTACTACTATGGCTACACCTTC. Translated: CASSRDRYYYGYTF. This rearrangement joins TRBV19 to TRBJ1-2; 8 positions agree with TRBD1. In germline, CDR1 is LNHDA, CDR2 SQIVND (reference sequence). V was pared by 4 bases and J by 3 bases, with 4 bases of the junction left unmatched. This CDR3 contains 14 residues. The full variable domain, in which reference TRBV19 and TRBJ1-2 provide the parts outside the CDR3, is DGGITQSPKYLFRKEGQNVTLSCEQNLNHDAMYWYRQDPGQGLRLIYYSQIVNDFQKGDIAEGYSVSREKKESFPLTVTSAQKNPTAFYLCASSRDRYYYGYTFGSGTRLTVV.

The chain recombines TRBV6-5 with TRBJ1-1; TRBD1 matches at 10 bases. V shed 6 bases, J shed 8 bases, and the junction held 9 bases outside the gene matches. The CDR3 covers 14 residues. CDR1 MNHEY and CDR2 SVGAGI come from the germline V gene. The CDR3 protein is CASRPTRDRGEAFF. In nucleotides, the CDR3 is TGTGCCAGCAGACCAACCCGGGACAGGGGAGAAGCTTTCTTT.

V is TRBV7-9 and J is TRBJ2-3; TRBD1 matches at 9 bases. Germline CDR1 and CDR2: SEHNR and FQNEAQ (reference sequence). V shed 6 bases, J shed 4 bases, and the junction held 8 bases outside the gene matches. The CDR3 extends over 15 amino acids. CDR3 loop: CASSSGQGIADTQYF. The CDR3 DNA reads as TGTGCCAGCAGTTCCGGACAGGGGATCGCAGATACGCAGTATTTT.

The genes are TRBV4-3 and TRBJ2-2; TRBD1 matches at 10 bases. Germline loops: CDR1 LGHNA, CDR2 YSLEER. The CDR3 spans 18 residues. With V trimmed by 1 base and J by 5 bases, 10 bases remained unmatched. The CDR3 coding sequence is TGCGCCAGCAGCCAAGCCGCCGACAGGGGGCGCGGTACCGGGGAGCTGTTTTTT. Its translation is CASSQAADRGRGTGELFF.

This clone was observed a few times. The chain carries TRBV2 and TRBJ2-7; no definite D call. CDR1 is SNHLY, CDR2 FYNNEI, per germline. The CDR3 extends over 11 amino acids. The germline V and J ends were trimmed by 1 base and 6 bases, with 4 bases remaining between them. This CDR3 reads CASSEGAEQYF. The CDR3 nucleotides read TGTGCCAGCAGTGAAGGAGCCGAGCAGTACTTC.

This sequence joins TRBV3-1 (or the pseudogene TRBV3-2) and TRBJ2-7; TRBD1 might be the D (6 bases). With 4 bases removed from V and 6 bases from J, the gap between germline ends came to 13 bases. Germline assignment: CDR1 LGHDT and CDR2 YNNKEL (reference sequence). The CDR3 has 13 residues. CDR3 amino acids: CASSRSGVGEQYF. CDR3 coding DNA: TGTGCCAGCAGCCGGTCAGGGGTCGGCGAGCAGTACTTC.

The chain has TRBV7-8 and TRBJ1-4, with TRBD1 matching 9 bases. V gave up 2 bases and J gave up 7 bases; unmatched junction bases: 2. Germline CDR1 and CDR2: SGHVS and FQNEAQ. The CDR3 contains 14 residues. The chain's CDR3 is CASSLRDRVEKLFF. As DNA, the CDR3 is TGTGCCAGCAGCTTACGGGACAGGGTTGAAAAACTGTTTTTT.

About this clone: Other DNA sequences from this sample encode an identical CDR3 as well. The chain is built from TRBV18 and TRBJ2-5; TRBD1 matches at 8 bases. CDR3 length: 15 residues. The germline gives CDR1 KGHSH, CDR2 LQKENI. Unmatched junction bases numbered 3, after V lost 1 base and J lost 2 bases. As DNA, the CDR3 is TGTGCCAGCTCACCACGGACAGGGTCACAAGAGACCCAGTACTTC. Translated: CASSPRTGSQETQYF.

V is TRBV3-1 (or the pseudogene TRBV3-2) and J is TRBJ2-3; 7 bases line up with TRBD2. This CDR3 region has 15 residues. In germline, CDR1 is LGHDT, CDR2 YNNKEL (reference sequence). J gave up 13 bases and V 0 bases, and 13 bases lay outside the gene matches. The CDR3 is CASSQEGDSGWVEYF. The CDR3 DNA sequence: TGTGCCAGCAGCCAAGAAGGGGATAGCGGGTGGGTAGAGTATTTT.

Only a few counts were recorded for this clone. This rearrangement joins TRBV19 to TRBJ1-6; D gene unclear. The CDR3 sequence is 15 residues long. The V and J ends lost 7 bases and 8 bases respectively, with 18 bases between them. Germline V gene lookup returns CDR1 LNHDA and CDR2 SQIVND (reference sequence). The DNA of the CDR3 is TGTGCCAGTACCTATCGGGCGGGAGATTATTCACCCCTCCACTTT. Protein product: CASTYRAGDYSPLHF. The full variable domain, in which reference TRBV19 and TRBJ1-6 provide the parts outside the CDR3, is DGGITQSPKYLFRKEGQNVTLSCEQNLNHDAMYWYRQDPGQGLRLIYYSQIVNDFQKGDIAEGYSVSREKKESFPLTVTSAQKNPTAFYLCASTYRAGDYSPLHFGNGTRLTVT.

This clone was found a few times. Additional DNA sequences in this sample encode the identical CDR3. The gene calls are TRBV4-3 and TRBJ2-3, with a tentative D call TRBD1 (6 bases). Trimming pared 0 bases from V and 2 bases from J, leaving 12 bases between. This CDR3 has 16 residues. The germline V gene encodes CDR1 LGHNA and CDR2 YSLEER. In DNA, the CDR3 is TGCGCCAGCAGCCAAGATAGGGGGTCGTACACAGATACGCAGTATTTT. It specifies CASSQDRGSYTDTQYF.

This clone was detected once. CDR3 in amino acids: CASSLLSTANYGYTF. DNA of the CDR3: TGCGCCAGCAGCTTGTTATCGACAGCTAACTATGGCTACACCTTC. The chain is built from TRBV5-1 and TRBJ1-2; tentative D call: TRBD1 (5 bases). The germline V and J ends were trimmed by 1 base and 0 bases, with 10 bases remaining between them. Germline V gene lookup returns CDR1 SGHRS and CDR2 YFSETQ. This CDR3 spans 15 amino acids. The full variable domain, with the rest looked up from reference TRBV5-1 and TRBJ1-2, is KAGVTQTPRYLIKTRGQQVTLSCSPISGHRSVSWYQQTPGQGLQFLFEYFSETQRNKGNFPGRFSGRQFSNSRSEMNVSTLELGDSALYLCASSLLSTANYGYTFGSGTRLTVV.

This chain links TRBV5-1 with TRBJ2-5, with TRBD2 matching 10 bases. The V gene end was trimmed by 2 bases and the J gene end by 3 bases; junction bases not matched to a gene: 1. The CDR3 covers 14 residues. CDR1 is SGHRS and CDR2 is YFSETQ in the germline V gene. The CDR3 nucleotides read TGCGCCAGCAGCTTCGGACTAGCGGAAGAGACCCAGTACTTC. Its translation is CASSFGLAEETQYF.

The chain couples TRBV11-3 to TRBJ2-5, with D tentatively TRBD2 (5 bases). Germline V gene lookup returns CDR1 SGHNT and CDR2 YENEEA. The CDR3 runs 14 residues. The germline V and J ends were trimmed by 8 bases and 0 bases, with 13 bases remaining between them. The CDR3 region has the DNA TGTGCCAGCCGAGAGGGCACCTACCAAGAGACCCAGTACTTC. This translates into CASREGTYQETQYF.